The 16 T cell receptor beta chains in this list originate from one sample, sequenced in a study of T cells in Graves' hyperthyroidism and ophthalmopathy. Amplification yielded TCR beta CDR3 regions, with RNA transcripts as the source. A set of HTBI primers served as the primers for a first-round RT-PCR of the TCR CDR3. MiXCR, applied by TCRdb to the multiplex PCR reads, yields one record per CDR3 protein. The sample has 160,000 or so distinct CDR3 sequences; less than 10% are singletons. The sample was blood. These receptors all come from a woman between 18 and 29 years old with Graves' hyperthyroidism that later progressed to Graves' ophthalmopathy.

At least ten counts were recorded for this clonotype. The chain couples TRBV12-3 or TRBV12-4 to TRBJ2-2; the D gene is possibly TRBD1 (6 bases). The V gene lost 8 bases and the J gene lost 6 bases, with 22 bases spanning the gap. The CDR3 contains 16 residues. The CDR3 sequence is CASGPQGRGLAGELFF. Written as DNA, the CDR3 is TGTGCCAGCGGACCACAGGGTCGGGGTTTGGCCGGGGAGCTGTTTTTT.

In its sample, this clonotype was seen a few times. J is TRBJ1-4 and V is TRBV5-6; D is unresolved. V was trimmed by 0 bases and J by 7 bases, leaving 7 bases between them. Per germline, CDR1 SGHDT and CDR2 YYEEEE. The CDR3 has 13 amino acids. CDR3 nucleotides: TGTGCCAGCAGCTTGGCCGCGGCTGAAAAACTGTTTTTT. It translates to CASSLAAAEKLFF.

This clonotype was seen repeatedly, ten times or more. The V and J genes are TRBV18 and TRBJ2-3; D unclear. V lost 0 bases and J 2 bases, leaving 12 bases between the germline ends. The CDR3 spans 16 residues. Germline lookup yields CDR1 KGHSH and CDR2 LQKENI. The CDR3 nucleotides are TGTGCCAGCTCACCACCGGAAGCCGGCCTCACAGATACGCAGTATTTT. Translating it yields CASSPPEAGLTDTQYF. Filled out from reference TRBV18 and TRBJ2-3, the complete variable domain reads NAGVMQNPRHLVRRRGQEARLRCSPMKGHSHVYWYRQLPEEGLKFMVYLQKENIIDESGMPKERFSAEFPKEGPSILRIQQVVRGDSAAYFCASSPPEAGLTDTQYFGPGTRLTVL.

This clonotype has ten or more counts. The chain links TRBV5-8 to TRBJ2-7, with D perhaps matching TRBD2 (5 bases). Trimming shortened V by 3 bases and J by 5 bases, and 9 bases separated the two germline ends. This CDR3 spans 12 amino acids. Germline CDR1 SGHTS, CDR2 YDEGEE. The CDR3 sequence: CASSWGANEQYF. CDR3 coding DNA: TGTGCCAGCAGCTGGGGAGCAAACGAGCAGTACTTC.

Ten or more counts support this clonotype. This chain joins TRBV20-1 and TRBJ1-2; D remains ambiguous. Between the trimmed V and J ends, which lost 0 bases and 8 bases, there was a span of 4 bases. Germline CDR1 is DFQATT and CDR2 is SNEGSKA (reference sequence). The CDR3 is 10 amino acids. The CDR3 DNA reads TGCAGTGCTAGAGACGAAGGCTACACCTTC. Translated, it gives CSARDEGYTF.

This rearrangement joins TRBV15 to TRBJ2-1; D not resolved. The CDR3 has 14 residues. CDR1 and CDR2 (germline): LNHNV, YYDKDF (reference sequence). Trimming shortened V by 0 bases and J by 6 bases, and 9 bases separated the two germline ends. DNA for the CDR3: TGTGCCACCAGCAGAGATCGAGAACTCAATGAGCAGTTCTTC. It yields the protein CATSRDRELNEQFF.

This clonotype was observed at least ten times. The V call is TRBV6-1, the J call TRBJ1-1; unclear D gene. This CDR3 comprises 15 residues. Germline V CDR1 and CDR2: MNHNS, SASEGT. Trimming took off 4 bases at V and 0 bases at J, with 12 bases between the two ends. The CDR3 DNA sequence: TGTGCCAGCAGTGTTGGTAAGGGTTTGAACACTGAAGCTTTCTTT. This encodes CASSVGKGLNTEAFF.

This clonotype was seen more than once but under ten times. This CDR3 is CASSQGGGPDTQYF. CDR3 nucleotide sequence: TGCGCCAGCAGCCAAGGGGGGGGTCCAGATACGCAGTATTTT. The chain is built from TRBV4-1 and TRBJ2-3, with 7 bases fitting TRBD2. J was trimmed by 4 bases and V by 1 base; bases with no gene match: 2. Germline V gene data show CDR1 as MGHRA and CDR2 as YSYEKL. The CDR3 is made up of 14 amino acids.

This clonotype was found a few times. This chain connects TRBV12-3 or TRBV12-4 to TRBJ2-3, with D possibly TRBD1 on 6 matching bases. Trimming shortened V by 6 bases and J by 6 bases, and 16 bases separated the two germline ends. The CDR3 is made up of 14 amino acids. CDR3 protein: CASSLGHVSDTQYF. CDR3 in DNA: TGTGCCAGCAGCTTGGGACATGTTTCCGATACGCAGTATTTT.

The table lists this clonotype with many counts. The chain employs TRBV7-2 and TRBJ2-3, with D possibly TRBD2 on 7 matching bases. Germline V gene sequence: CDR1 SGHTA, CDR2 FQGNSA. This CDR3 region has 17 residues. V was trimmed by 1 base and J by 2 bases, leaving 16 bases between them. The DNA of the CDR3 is TGTGCCAGCAGCTTAGAATTGGGCGGGGGCGACACAGATACGCAGTATTTT. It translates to CASSLELGGGDTDTQYF.

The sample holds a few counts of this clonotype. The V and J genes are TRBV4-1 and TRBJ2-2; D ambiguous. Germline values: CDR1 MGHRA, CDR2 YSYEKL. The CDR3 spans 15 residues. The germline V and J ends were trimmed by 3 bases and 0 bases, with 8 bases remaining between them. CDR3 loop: CASSHPGSNTGELFF. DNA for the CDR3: TGCGCCAGCAGCCACCCCGGGTCGAACACCGGGGAGCTGTTTTTT.

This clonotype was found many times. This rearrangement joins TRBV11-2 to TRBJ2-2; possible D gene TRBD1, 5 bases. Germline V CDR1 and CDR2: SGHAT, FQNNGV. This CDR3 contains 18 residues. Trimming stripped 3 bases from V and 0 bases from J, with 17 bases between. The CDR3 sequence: CASSFRLPSGSNTGELFF. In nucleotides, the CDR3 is TGTGCCAGCAGCTTTCGATTGCCTTCAGGGTCGAACACCGGGGAGCTGTTTTTT.

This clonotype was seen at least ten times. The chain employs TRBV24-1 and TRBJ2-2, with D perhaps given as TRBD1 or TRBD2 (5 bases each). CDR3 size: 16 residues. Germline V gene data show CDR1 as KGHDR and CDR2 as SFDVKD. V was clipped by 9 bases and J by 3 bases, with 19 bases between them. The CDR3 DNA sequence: TGTGCCACCGGGGACGCGGCGAGAGGGGACACCGGGGAGCTGTTTTTT. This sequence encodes CATGDAARGDTGELFF.

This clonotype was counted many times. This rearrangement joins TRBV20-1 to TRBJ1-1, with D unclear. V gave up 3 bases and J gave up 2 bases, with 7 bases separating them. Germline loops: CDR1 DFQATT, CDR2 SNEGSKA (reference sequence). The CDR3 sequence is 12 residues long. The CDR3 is CSASSSNTEAFF. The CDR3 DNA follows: TGCAGTGCTAGTAGCTCTAACACTGAAGCTTTCTTT.

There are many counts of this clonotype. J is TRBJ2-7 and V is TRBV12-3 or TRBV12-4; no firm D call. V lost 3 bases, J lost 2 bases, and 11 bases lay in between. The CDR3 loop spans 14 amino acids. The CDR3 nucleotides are TGTGCCAGCAGTTTCGAAGGGAACCCCTACGAGCAGTACTTC. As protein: CASSFEGNPYEQYF.

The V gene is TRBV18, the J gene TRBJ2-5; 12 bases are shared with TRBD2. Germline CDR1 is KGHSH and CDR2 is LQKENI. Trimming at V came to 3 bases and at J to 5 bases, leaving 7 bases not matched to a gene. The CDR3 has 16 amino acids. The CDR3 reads CASSPRTSGTGETQYF. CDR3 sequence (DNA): TGTGCCAGCTCACCGAGGACTAGCGGGACGGGGGAGACCCAGTACTTC.